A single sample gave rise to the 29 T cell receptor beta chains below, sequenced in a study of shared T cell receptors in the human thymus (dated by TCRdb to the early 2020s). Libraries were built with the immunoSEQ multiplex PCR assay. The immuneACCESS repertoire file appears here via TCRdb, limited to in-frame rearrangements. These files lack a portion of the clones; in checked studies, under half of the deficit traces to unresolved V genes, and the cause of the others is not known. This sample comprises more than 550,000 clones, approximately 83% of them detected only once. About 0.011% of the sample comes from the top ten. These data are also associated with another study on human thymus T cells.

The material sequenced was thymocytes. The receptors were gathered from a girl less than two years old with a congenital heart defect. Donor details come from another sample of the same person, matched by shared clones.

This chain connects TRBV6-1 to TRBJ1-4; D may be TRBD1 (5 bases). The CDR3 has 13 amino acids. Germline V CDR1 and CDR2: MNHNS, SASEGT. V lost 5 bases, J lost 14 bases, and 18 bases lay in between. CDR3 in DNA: TGTGCCAGCAGTTCCCGACAGCCCTTTGTCCTGTTTTTT. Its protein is CASSSRQPFVLFF.

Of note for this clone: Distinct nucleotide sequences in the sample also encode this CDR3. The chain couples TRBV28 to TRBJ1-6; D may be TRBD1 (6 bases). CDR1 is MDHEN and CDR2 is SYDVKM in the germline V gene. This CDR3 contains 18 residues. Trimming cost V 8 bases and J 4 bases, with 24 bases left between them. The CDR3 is CASSHGKQPGHYNSPLHF. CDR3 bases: TGTGCCAGCTCCCACGGGAAACAACCGGGACATTATAATTCACCCCTCCACTTT.

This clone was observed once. CDR3 nucleotides: TGTGCCATCGACCTCCACCGTAGCGGGGGGGCGGCAGATACGCAGTATTTT. Its translation: CAIDLHRSGGAADTQYF. The chain is built from TRBV28 and TRBJ2-3; TRBD2 aligns across 11 bases. The CDR3 consists of 17 residues. Per germline, CDR1 MDHEN and CDR2 SYDVKM. The J segment lost 4 bases and the V segment lost 10 bases, leaving 16 bases of the junction unmatched.

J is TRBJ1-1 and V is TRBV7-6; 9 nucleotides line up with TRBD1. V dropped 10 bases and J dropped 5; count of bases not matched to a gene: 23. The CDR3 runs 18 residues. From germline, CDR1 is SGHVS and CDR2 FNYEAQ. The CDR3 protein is CAILSLLGTGRKQTEAFF. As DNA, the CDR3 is TGTGCCATCCTCAGCTTACTCGGGACAGGGCGGAAGCAGACTGAAGCTTTCTTT.

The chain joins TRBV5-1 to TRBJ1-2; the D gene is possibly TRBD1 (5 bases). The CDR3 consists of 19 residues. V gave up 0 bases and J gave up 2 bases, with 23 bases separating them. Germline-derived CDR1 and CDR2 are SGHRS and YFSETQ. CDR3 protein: CASSLGFGQRGISNYGYTF. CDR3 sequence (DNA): TGCGCCAGCAGCTTGGGTTTCGGGCAGCGGGGCATTTCGAACTATGGCTACACCTTC.

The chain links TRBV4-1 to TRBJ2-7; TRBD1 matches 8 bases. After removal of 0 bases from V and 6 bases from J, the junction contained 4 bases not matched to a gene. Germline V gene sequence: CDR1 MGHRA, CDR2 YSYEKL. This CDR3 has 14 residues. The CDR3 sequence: CASSQDPRGPEQYF. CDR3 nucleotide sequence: TGCGCCAGCAGCCAAGATCCCAGGGGGCCCGAGCAGTACTTC.

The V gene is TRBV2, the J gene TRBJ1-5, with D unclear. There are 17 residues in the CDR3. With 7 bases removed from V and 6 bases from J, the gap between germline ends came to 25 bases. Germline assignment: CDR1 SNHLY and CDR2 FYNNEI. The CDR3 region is CASNSNGGSVPAQPQHF. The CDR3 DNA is TGTGCCAGCAACTCAAACGGAGGGAGTGTTCCGGCTCAGCCCCAGCATTTT.

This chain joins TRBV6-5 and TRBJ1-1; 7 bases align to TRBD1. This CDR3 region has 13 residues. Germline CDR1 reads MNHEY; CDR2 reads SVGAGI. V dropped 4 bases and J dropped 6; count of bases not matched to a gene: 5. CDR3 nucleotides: TGTGCCAGCAGTTTTAACGGACAGGCTGAAGCTTTCTTT. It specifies CASSFNGQAEAFF.

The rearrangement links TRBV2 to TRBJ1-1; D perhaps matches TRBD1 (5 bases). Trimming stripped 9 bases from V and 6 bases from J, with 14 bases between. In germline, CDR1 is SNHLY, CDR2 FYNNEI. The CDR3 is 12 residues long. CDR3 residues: CARMVGGAEAFF. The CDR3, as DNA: TGTGCCAGGATGGTCGGGGGGGCTGAAGCTTTCTTT.

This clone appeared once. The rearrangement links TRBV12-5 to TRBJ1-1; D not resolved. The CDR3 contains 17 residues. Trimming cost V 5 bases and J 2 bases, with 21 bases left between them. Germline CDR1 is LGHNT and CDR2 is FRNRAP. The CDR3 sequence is CASGLSQAPRFNTEAFF. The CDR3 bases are TGTGCTAGTGGTCTAAGCCAAGCCCCCAGGTTTAACACTGAAGCTTTCTTT. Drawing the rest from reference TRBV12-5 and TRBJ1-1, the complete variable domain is DARVTQTPRHKVTEMGQEVTMRCQPILGHNTVFWYRQTMMQGLELLAYFRNRAPLDDSGMPKDRFSAEMPDATLATLKIQPSEPRDSAVYFCASGLSQAPRFNTEAFFGQGTRLTVV.

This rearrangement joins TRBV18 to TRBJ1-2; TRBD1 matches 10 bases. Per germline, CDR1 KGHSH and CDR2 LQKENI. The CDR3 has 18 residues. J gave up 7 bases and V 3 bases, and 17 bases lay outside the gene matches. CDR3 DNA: TGTGCCAGCTCACCCTGGGACAGGGGCGACCCCAGAAGGAGTGGCTACACCTTC. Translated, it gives CASSPWDRGDPRRSGYTF.

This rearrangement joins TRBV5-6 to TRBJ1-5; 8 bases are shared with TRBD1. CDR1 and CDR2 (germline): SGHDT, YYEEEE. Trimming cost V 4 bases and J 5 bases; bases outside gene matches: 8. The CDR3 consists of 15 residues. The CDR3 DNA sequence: TGTGCCAGCAGCCATATGACAGGGGCCTATCAGCCCCAGCATTTT. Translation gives CASSHMTGAYQPQHF.

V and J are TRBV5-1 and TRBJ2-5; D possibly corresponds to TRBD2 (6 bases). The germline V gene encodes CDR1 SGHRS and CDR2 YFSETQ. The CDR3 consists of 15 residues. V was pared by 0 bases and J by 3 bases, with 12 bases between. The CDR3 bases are TGCGCCAGCAGCTTGGTGGGGGGAACCAAAGAGACCCAGTACTTC. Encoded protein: CASSLVGGTKETQYF. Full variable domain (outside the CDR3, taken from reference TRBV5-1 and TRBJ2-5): KAGVTQTPRYLIKTRGQQVTLSCSPISGHRSVSWYQQTPGQGLQFLFEYFSETQRNKGNFPGRFSGRQFSNSRSEMNVSTLELGDSALYLCASSLVGGTKETQYFGPGTRLLVL.

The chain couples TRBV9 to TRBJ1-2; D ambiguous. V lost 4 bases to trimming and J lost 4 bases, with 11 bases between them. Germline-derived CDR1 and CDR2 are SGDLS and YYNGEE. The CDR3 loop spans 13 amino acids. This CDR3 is CASSQRAGYGYTF. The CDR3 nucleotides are TGTGCCAGCAGCCAGAGGGCCGGCTATGGCTACACCTTC.

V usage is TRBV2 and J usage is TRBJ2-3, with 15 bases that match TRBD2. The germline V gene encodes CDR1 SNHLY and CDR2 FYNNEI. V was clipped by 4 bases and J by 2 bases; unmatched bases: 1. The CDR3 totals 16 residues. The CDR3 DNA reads TGTGCCAGCAGTGGGACTAGCGGGGGGGCCACAGATACGCAGTATTTT. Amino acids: CASSGTSGGATDTQYF. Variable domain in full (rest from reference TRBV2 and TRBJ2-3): EPEVTQTPSHQVTQMGQEVILRCVPISNHLYFYWYRQILGQKVEFLVSFYNNEISEKSEIFDDQFSVERPDGSNFTLKIRSTKLEDSAMYFCASSGTSGGATDTQYFGPGTRLTVL.

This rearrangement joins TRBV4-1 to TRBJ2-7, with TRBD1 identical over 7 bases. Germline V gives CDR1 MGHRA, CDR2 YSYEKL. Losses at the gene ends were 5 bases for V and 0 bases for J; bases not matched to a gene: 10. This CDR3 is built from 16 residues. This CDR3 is CASSYNQQGSSYEQYF. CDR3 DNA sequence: TGCGCCAGCAGCTATAACCAACAGGGGAGCTCCTACGAGCAGTACTTC.

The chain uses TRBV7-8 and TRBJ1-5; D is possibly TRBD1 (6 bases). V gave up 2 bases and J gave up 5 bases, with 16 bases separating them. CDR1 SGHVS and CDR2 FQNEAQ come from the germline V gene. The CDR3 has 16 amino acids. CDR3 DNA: TGTGCCAGCAGCTTATATCGACAGGACCCGTATCAGCCCCAGCATTTT. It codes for CASSLYRQDPYQPQHF.

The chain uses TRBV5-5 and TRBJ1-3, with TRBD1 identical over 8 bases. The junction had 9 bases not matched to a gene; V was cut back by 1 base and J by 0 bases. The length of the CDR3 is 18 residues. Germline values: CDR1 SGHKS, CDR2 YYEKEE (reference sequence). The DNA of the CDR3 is TGTGCCAGCAGCTTGAGGACAGGGACCCCTGGCTCTGGAAACACCATATATTTT. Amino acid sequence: CASSLRTGTPGSGNTIYF. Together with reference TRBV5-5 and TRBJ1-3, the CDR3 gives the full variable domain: DAGVTQSPTHLIKTRGQQVTLRCSPISGHKSVSWYQQVLGQGPQFIFQYYEKEERGRGNFPDRFSARQFPNYSSELNVNALLLGDSALYLCASSLRTGTPGSGNTIYFGEGSWLTVV.

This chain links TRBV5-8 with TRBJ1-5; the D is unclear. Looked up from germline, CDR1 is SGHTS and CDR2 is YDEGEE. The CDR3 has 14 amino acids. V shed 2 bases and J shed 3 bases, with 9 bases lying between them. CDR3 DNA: TGTGCCAGCAGCTTATCACAGATCAATCAGCCCCAGCATTTT. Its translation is CASSLSQINQPQHF. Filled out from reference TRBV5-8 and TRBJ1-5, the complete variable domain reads EAGVTQSPTHLIKTRGQQATLRCSPISGHTSVYWYQQALGLGLQFLLWYDEGEERNRGNFPPRFSGRQFPNYSSELNVNALELEDSALYLCASSLSQINQPQHFGDGTRLSIL.

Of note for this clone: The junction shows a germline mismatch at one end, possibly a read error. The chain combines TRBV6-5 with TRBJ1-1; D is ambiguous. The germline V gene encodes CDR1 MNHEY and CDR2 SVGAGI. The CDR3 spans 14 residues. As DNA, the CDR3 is TGTGCCAGCAGTTACTCTAGAGCGAACACTGCAGCTTTCTTT. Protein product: CASSYSRANTAAFF.

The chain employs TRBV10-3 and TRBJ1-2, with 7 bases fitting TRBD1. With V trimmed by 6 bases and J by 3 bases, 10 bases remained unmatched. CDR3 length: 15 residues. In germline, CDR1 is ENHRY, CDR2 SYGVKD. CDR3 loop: CAIRNYYRGHYGYTF. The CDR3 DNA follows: TGTGCCATCAGAAATTACTACAGGGGTCACTATGGCTACACCTTC.

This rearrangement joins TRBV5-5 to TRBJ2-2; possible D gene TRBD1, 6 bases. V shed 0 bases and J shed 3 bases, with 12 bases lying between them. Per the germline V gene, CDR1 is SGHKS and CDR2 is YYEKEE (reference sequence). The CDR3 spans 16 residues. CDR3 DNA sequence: TGTGCCAGCAGCTTGGAAGCAAAGGGGGACACCGGGGAGCTGTTTTTT. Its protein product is CASSLEAKGDTGELFF.

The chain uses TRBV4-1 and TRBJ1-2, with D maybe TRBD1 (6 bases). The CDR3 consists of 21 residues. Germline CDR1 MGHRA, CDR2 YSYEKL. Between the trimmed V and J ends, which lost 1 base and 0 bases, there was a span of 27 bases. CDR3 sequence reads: CASSQASWGQLGPRPNYGYTF. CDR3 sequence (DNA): TGCGCCAGCAGCCAAGCCTCCTGGGGGCAGCTAGGTCCCCGGCCTAACTATGGCTACACCTTC.

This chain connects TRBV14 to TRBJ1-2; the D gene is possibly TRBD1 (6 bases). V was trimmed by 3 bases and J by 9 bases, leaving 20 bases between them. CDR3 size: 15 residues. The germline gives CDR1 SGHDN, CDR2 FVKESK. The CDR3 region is CASSQGGQTIHRYTF. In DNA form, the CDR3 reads TGTGCCAGCAGCCAGGGTGGACAGACGATTCATCGCTACACCTTC.

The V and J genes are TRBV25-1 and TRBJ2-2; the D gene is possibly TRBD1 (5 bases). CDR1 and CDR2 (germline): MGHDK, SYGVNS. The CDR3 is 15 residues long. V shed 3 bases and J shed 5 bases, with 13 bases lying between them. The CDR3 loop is CASSDQRAGTGELFF. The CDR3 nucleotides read TGTGCCAGCAGTGATCAAAGGGCAGGGACCGGGGAGCTGTTTTTT.

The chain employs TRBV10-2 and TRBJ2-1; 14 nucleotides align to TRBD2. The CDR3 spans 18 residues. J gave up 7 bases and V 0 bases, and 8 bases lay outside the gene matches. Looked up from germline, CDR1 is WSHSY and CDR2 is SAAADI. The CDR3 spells CASSESGWTSGGINEQFF. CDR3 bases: TGCGCCAGCAGTGAGTCGGGCTGGACTAGCGGGGGGATTAATGAGCAGTTCTTC.

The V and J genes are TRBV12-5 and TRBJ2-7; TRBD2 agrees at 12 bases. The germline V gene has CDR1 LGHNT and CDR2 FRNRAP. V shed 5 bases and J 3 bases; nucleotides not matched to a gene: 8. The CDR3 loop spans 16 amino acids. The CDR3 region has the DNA TGTGCTAGTGGTCTAGCGGGGGGGAGAATTCACTACGAGCAGTACTTC. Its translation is CASGLAGGRIHYEQYF.

The CDR3 sequence is CASVGGTRETQYF. The DNA of the CDR3 is TGTGCCAGCGTGGGGGGTACTCGAGAGACCCAGTACTTC. The chain carries TRBV6-5 and TRBJ2-5; possibly TRBD2 for D (6 bases). Germline CDR1 reads MNHEY; CDR2 reads SVGAGI. V lost 8 bases and J 4 bases, leaving 14 bases between the germline ends. This CDR3 contains 13 residues.

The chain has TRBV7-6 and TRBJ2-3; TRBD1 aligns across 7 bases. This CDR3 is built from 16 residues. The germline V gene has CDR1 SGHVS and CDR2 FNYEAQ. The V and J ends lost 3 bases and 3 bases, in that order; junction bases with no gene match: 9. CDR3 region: CASSLLPGQPTDTQYF. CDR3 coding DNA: TGTGCCAGCAGCTTGCTTCCGGGACAGCCAACAGATACGCAGTATTTT.